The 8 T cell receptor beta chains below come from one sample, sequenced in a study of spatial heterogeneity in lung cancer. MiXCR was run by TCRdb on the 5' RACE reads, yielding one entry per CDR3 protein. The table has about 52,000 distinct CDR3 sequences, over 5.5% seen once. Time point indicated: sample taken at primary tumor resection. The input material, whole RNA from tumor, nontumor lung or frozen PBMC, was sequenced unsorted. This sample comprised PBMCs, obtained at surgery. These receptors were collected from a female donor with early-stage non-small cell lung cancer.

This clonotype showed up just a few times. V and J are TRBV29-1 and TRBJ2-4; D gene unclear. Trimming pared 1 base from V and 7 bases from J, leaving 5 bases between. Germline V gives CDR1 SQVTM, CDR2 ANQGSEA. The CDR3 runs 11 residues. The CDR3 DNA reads TGCAGCGTTGAAGTGGGGAACATTCAGTACTTC. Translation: CSVEVGNIQYF.

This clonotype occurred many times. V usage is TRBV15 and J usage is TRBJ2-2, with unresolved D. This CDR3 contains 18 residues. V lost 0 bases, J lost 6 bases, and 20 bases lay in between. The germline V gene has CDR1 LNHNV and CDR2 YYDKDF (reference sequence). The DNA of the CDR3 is TGTGCCACCAGCAGAGATGGTCACGGCCTCCGCCTTGCCGGGGAGCTGTTTTTT. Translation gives CATSRDGHGLRLAGELFF.

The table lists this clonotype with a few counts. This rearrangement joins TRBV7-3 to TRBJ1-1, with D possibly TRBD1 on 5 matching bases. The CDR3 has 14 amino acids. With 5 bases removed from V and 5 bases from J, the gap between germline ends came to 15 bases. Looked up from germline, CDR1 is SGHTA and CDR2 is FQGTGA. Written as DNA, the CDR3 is TGTGCCAGCAGCCCGTACGGGGGAGGGACTGAAGCTTTCTTT. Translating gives CASSPYGGGTEAFF.

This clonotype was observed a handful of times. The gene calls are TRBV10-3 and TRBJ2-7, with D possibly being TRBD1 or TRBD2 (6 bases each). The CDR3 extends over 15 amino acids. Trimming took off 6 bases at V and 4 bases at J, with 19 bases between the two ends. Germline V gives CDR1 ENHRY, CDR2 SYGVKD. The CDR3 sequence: CAISPNLGGTYEQYF. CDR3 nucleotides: TGTGCCATCAGCCCGAATCTCGGCGGGACATACGAGCAGTACTTC.

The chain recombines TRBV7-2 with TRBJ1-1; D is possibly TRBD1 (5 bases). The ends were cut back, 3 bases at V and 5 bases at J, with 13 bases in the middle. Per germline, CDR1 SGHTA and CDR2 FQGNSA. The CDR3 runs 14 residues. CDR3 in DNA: TGTGCCAGCAGCTTCGGCAGGGATGGGACTGAAGCTTTCTTT. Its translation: CASSFGRDGTEAFF.

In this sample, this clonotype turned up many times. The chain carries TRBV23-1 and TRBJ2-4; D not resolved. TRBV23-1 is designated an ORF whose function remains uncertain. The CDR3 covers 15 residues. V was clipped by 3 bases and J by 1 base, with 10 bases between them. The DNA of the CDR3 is TGCGCCAGCAGTCACCCCACAACTGCCAAAAACATTCAGTACTTC. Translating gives CASSHPTTAKNIQYF.

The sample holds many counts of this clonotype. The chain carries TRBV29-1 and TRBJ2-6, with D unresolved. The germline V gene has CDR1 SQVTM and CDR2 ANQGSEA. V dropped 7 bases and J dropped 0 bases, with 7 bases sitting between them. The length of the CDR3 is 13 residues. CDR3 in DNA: TGCAGCGCCCATAGCTCTGGGGCCAACGTCCTGACTTTC. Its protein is CSAHSSGANVLTF.

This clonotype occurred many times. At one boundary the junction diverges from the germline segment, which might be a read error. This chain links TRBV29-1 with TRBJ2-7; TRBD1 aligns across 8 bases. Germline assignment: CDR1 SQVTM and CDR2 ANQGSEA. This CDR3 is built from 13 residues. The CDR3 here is CSAEGQGRGEQYF. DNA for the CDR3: TGCAGCGCTGAAGGACAGGGACGAGGGGAGCAGTACTTC.